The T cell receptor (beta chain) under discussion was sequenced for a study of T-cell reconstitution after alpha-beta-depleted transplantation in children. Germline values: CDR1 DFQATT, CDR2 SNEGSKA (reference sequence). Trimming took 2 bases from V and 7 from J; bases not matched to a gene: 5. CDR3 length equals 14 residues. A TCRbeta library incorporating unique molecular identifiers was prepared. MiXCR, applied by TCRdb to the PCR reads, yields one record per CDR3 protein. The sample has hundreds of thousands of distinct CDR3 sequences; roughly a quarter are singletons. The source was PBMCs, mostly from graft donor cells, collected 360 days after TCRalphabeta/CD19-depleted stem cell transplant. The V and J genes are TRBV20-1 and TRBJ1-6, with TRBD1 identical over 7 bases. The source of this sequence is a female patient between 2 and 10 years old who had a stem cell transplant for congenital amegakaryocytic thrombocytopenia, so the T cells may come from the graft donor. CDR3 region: CSARLGQRNSPLHF. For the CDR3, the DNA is TGCAGTGCTAGATTGGGACAGAGAAATTCACCCCTCCACTTT.